This T cell receptor beta chain was profiled in a study of neurological immune-mediated disorders. Regarding the study as a whole: No sharing of CDR3 amino acid sequences was observed among expanded clones across subjects, suggesting private repertoires in all groups.

5'RACE with 10-nucleotide random UMIs generated the cDNA. A single record per CDR3 protein comes from TCRdb applying MiXCR to the 5' RACE reads. Of 53,000 or so distinct CDR3 sequences listed, approximately 12% are singletons. In this sample, this clonotype turned up many times. Its target is not known. V was pared by 10 bases and J by 1 base, with 3 bases of the junction left unmatched. The CDR3 is 12 residues long. The germline gives CDR1 MNHEY, CDR2 SVGAGI. The rearrangement joins TRBV6-5 to TRBJ2-5; TRBD1 matches 7 bases. Sequencing was performed on PBMCs. This receptor was obtained from a woman in her fifties or sixties with HTLV-1-associated myelopathy (HAM/TSP). CDR3 amino acids: CATSGGQETQYF. DNA for the CDR3: TGTGCCACCTCAGGGGGCCAAGAGACCCAGTACTTC.